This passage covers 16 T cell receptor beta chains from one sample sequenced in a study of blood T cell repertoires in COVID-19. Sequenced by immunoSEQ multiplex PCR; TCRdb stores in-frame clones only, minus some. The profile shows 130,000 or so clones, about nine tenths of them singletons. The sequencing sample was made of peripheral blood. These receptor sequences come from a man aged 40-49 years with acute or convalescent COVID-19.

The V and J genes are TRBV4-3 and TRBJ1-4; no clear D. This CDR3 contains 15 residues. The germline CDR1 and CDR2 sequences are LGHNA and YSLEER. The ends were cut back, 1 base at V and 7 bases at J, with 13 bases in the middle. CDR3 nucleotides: TGCGCCAGCAGCCAAGTATCGGGGAACGGTGAAAAACTGTTTTTT. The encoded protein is CASSQVSGNGEKLFF.

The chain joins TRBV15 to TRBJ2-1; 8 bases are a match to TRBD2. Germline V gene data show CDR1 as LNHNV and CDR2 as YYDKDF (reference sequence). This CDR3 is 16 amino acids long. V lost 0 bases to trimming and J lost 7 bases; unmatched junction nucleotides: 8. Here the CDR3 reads CATSRERTSTENEQFF. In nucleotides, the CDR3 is TGTGCCACCAGCAGAGAAAGGACTAGCACCGAAAATGAGCAGTTCTTC.

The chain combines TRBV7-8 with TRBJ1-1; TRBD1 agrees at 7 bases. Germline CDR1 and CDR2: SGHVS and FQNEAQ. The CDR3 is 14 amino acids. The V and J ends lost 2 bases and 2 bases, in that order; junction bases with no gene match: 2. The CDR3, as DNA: TGTGCCAGCAGCTTAAGGGACAGCAACACTGAAGCTTTCTTT. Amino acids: CASSLRDSNTEAFF.

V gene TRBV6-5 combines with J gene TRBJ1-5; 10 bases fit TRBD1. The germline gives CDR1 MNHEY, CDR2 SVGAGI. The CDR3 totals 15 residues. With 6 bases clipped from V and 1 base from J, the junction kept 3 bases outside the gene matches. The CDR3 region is CASSADRGSNQPQHF. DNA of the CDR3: TGTGCCAGCAGCGCGGACAGGGGGAGCAATCAGCCCCAGCATTTT.

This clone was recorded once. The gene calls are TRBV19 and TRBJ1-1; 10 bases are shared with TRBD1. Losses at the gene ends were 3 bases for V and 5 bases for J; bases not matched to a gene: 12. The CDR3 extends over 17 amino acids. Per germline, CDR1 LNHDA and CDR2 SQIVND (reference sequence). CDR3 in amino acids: CASSMPQTGGVRTEAFF. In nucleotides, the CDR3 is TGTGCCAGTAGTATGCCACAGACAGGGGGCGTAAGAACTGAAGCTTTCTTT. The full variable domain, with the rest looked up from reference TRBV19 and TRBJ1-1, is DGGITQSPKYLFRKEGQNVTLSCEQNLNHDAMYWYRQDPGQGLRLIYYSQIVNDFQKGDIAEGYSVSREKKESFPLTVTSAQKNPTAFYLCASSMPQTGGVRTEAFFGQGTRLTVV.

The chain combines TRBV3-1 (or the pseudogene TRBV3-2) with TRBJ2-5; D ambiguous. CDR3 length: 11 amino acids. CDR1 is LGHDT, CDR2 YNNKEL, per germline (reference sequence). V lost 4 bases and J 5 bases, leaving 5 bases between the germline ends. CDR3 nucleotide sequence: TGTGCCAGCAGCCCTTCGGAGACCCAGTACTTC. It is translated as CASSPSETQYF.

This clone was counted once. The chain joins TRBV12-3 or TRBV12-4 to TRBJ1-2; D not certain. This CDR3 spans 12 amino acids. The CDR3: CAITGGIYGYTF. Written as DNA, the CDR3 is TGTGCGATAACTGGAGGCATCTATGGCTACACCTTC.

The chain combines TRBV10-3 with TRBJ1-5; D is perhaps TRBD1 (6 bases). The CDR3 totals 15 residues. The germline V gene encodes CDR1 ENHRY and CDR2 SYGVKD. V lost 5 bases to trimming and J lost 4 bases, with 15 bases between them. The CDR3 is CAISPSTGRNQPQHF. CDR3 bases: TGTGCCATCAGTCCCTCCACAGGGAGAAATCAGCCCCAGCATTTT.

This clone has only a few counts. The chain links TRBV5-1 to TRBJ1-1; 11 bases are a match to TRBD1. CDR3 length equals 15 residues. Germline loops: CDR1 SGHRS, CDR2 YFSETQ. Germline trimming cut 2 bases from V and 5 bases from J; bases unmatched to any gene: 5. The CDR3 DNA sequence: TGCGCCAGCAGCTTTAGGACAGGGGGCTGGACTGAAGCTTTCTTT. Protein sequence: CASSFRTGGWTEAFF.

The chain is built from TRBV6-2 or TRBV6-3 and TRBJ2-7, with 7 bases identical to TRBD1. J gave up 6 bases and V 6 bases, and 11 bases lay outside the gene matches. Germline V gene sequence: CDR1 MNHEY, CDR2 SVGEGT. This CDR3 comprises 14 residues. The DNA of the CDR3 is TGTGCCAGCAGCCTGACAGGGAAACTCGCCGAGCAGTACTTC. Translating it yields CASSLTGKLAEQYF.

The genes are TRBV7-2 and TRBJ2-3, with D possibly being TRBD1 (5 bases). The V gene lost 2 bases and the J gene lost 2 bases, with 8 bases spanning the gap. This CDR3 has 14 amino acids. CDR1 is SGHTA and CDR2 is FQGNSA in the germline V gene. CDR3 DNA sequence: TGTGCCAGCAGCTTATTTGGGGCCACAGATACGCAGTATTTT. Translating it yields CASSLFGATDTQYF.

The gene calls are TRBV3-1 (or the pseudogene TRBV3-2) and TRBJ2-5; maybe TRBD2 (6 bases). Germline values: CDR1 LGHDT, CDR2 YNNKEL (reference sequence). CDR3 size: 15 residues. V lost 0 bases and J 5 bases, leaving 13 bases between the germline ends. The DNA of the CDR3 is TGTGCCAGCAGCCAAGATGCGGGGCCGTGGGAGACCCAGTACTTC. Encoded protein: CASSQDAGPWETQYF.

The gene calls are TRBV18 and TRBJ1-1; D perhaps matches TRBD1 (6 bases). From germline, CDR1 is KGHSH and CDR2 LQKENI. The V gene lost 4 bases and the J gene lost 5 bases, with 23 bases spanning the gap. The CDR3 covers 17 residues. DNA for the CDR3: TGTGCCAGCTCACGGCAGGGGATAGTAGGGGTGGAAACTGAAGCTTTCTTT. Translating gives CASSRQGIVGVETEAFF.

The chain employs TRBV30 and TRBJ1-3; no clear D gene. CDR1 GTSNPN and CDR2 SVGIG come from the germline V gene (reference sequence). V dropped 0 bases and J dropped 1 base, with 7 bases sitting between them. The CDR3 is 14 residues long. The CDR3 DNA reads TGTGCCTGGAGTGTTGGGAGATCTGGAAACACCATATATTTT. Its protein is CAWSVGRSGNTIYF.

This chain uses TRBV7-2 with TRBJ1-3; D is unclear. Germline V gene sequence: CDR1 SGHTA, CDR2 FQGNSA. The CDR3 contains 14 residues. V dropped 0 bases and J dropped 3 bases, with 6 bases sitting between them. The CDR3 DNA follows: TGTGCCAGCAGCTTAGCTGGCCGTGGAAACACCATATATTTT. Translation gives CASSLAGRGNTIYF.

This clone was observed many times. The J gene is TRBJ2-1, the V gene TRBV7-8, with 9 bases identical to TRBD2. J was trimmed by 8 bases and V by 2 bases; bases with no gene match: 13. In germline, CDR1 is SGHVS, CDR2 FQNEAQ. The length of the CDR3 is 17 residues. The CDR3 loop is CASSLPGGSGGTDEQFF. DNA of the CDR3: TGTGCCAGCAGCTTACCCGGAGGTAGCGGGGGTACGGATGAGCAGTTCTTC.